The rows below give T cell receptor beta chains drawn from one sample of a study of blood T cell repertoires in COVID-19. The method was immunoSEQ multiplex PCR; TCRdb's version includes in-frame clones alone and lacks a portion of them. The sample carries about 170,000 clones, about 80% recorded once. Sequencing was carried out using peripheral blood. The receptors originated from a woman in her thirties or forties with COVID-19, enrolled during active disease. Both conserved end residues are part of each CDR3. Fields, in order: CDR3 length, J gene, clone size, V gene, D gene, CDR3 DNA, CDR3 protein. D genes are given only for firm matches. A row's size may be missing; if present it is once, few, many or a size class.

14,TRBJ1-1,few,TRBV2,TRBD1,TGTGCCAGCAGCGCGGACAGGGGGAGGACTGAAGCTTTCTTT,CASSADRGRTEAFF
15,TRBJ2-4,-,TRBV7-9,-,TGTGCCAGCAGCTTAGTATCCCTAGATAAAAACATTCAGTACTTC,CASSLVSLDKNIQYF
18,TRBJ1-3,once,TRBV7-8,-,TGTGCCAGCAGCCCCCCGGGACTTGGGGCCTTAATCGGAAACACCATATATTTT,CASSPPGLGALIGNTIYF
15,TRBJ2-7,-,TRBV5-4,-,TGTGCCAGCAGCTTCGGACAGAGGAGCTCCTACGAGCAGTACTTC,CASSFGQRSSYEQYF
14,TRBJ2-3,many,TRBV30,-,TGTGCCTGGAGTGTCCCTCGAGACTCAGATACGCAGTATTTT,CAWSVPRDSDTQYF
12,TRBJ2-4,once,TRBV3-1/TRBV3-2,TRBD1,TGTGCCAGCAGCCAAGAGAGCAGGGGGTTGTACTTC,CASSQESRGLYF
12,TRBJ2-1,-,TRBV2,TRBD2,TGTGCCAGCAGCGCTAGCGGGAATGAGCAGTTCTTC,CASSASGNEQFF
13,TRBJ2-7,-,TRBV11-2,TRBD2,TGTGCCAGCAGCTTAGGGGGGGGTGCTAGCGAGTACTTC,CASSLGGGASEYF
14,TRBJ2-1,-,TRBV10-2,TRBD1,TGCGCCAGCATGGACAGGGGGTTCTACAATGAGCAGTTCTTC,CASMDRGFYNEQFF
15,TRBJ1-4,-,TRBV27,TRBD1,TGTGCCAGCAGTTTAGGAGGGACAGCTAATGAAAAACTGTTTTTT,CASSLGGTANEKLFF
12,TRBJ2-2,-,TRBV19,-,TGTGCCAGTAGTTGGGAGGCCGGGGAGCTGTTTTTT,CASSWEAGELFF
16,TRBJ2-2,-,TRBV6-4,-,TGTGCCAGCAGTGAAGGATCCCGCGGGGGCGGCGGGGAGCTGTTTTTT,CASSEGSRGGGGELFF
13,TRBJ2-2,few,TRBV7-8,-,TGTGCCAGCAGCCCGACAGTTACCGGGGAGCTGTTTTTT,CASSPTVTGELFF
14,TRBJ1-4,-,TRBV7-9,-,TGTGCCAGCAGCCCCCAGGGTTTTCGCGAAAAACTGTTTTTT,CASSPQGFREKLFF
12,TRBJ1-2,-,TRBV30,-,TGTGCCTGGAGTTACACAAACTATGGCTACACCTTC,CAWSYTNYGYTF
15,TRBJ2-7,-,TRBV3-1/TRBV3-2,-,TGTGCCAGCAGCCAAGTTTCTGCGGGGACCTACGAGCAGTACTTC,CASSQVSAGTYEQYF
19,TRBJ1-5,-,TRBV18,TRBD1,TGTGCCAGCTCACCAAGGCCCTTGTCGGAGGGGGCGCAGATTCAGCCCCAGCATTTT,CASSPRPLSEGAQIQPQHF
15,TRBJ2-5,-,TRBV2,TRBD2,TGTGCCAGCAGTGTTGGACTAGCGGGAGGAGAGACCCAGTACTTC,CASSVGLAGGETQYF
11,TRBJ2-3,-,TRBV5-6,-,TGTGCCAGCAGCCAGGGAGATACGCAGTATTTT,CASSQGDTQYF
13,TRBJ1-1,-,TRBV5-4,TRBD1,TGTGCCGGTAGAACAGGGGGCAAGACTGAAGCTTTCTTT,CAGRTGGKTEAFF
18,TRBJ2-1,-,TRBV11-2,TRBD2,TGTGCCAGCAGCTTAAGGAGCCCGAGCGGGACGGCCTACAATGAGCAGTTCTTC,CASSLRSPSGTAYNEQFF
14,TRBJ2-7,-,TRBV18,TRBD2,TGTGCCAGCTCACCGACTAGCGGGAGTTACGAGCAGTACTTC,CASSPTSGSYEQYF
14,TRBJ1-1,-,TRBV20-1,TRBD1,TGCAGTGCTAGTTTCGGGACAGGGTATCGGAAAGCTTTCTTT,CSASFGTGYRKAFF
15,TRBJ1-6,-,TRBV19,TRBD1,TGTGCCAGTAGTAAACCGGGACAGCAGACTTCACCCCTCCACTTT,CASSKPGQQTSPLHF
11,TRBJ2-1,-,TRBV2,-,TGTGCCAGCAGCACTACCAATGAGCAGTTCTTC,CASSTTNEQFF
12,TRBJ2-5,-,TRBV30,-,TGTGCCTGGTCACTGAGGACTTCAACCCAGTACTTC,CAWSLRTSTQYF
17,TRBJ2-1,many,TRBV30,TRBD2,TGTGCCTGGAGTGGAGGAGTAAGAGCGGGGGACTATGATGAGCAGTTCTTC,CAWSGGVRAGDYDEQFF
14,TRBJ2-4,once,TRBV6-5,TRBD1,TGTGCCAGCAGGAGCTATGACAGGGGAAACATTCAGTACTTC,CASRSYDRGNIQYF
13,TRBJ1-2,once,TRBV2,TRBD1,TGTGCCAGCACTGCCGGGACAGCCTATGGCTACACCTTC,CASTAGTAYGYTF
13,TRBJ1-6,-,TRBV6-6,TRBD1,TGTGCCAGCAGTGACAGGGGAGGATCACCCCTCCACTTT,CASSDRGGSPLHF
13,TRBJ1-5,-,TRBV10-3,-,TGTGCCATCAGTGGGGAGCCTAATCAGCCCCAGCATTTT,CAISGEPNQPQHF
17,TRBJ1-4,-,TRBV7-9,-,TGTGCCAGCAGCTTGAGGGTACACTGGGTCGATAATGAAAAACTGTTTTTT,CASSLRVHWVDNEKLFF
17,TRBJ2-3,-,TRBV30,TRBD2,TGTGCCTGGAGTTCCCCTGGACTAGCGGCGAGCACAGATACGCAGTATTTT,CAWSSPGLAASTDTQYF
14,TRBJ2-2,-,TRBV20-1,TRBD1,TGCAGTGCTCGTGACAGGGTCAACACCGGGGAGCTGTTTTTT,CSARDRVNTGELFF
13,TRBJ1-2,-,TRBV21-1,-,TGTGCCAGCAGCGTCCCGGGACAGGGTGGGAACACCTTC,CASSVPGQGGNTF
13,TRBJ2-1,-,TRBV28,-,TGTGCCAGCAGTTTCTCGGACTGGAATGAGCAGTTCTTC,CASSFSDWNEQFF
14,TRBJ2-1,-,TRBV5-1,TRBD2,TGCGCCAGCAGCCCTCCTAGCGGGAGCCTACGCCAGTTCTTC,CASSPPSGSLRQFF
14,TRBJ1-4,-,TRBV5-6,TRBD1,TGTGCCAGCAGCTCAGAAGACAGGGACGAAAAACTGTTTTTT,CASSSEDRDEKLFF
16,TRBJ2-3,-,TRBV9,-,TGTGCCAGCAGCGTAGCTCTAGCAACTAGCACAGATACGCAGTATTTT,CASSVALATSTDTQYF
16,TRBJ2-7,-,TRBV7-9,TRBD2,TGTGCCAGCAGCCCGCCGGCGACTAGCGGGAAAGACGAGCAGTACTTC,CASSPPATSGKDEQYF
17,TRBJ1-2,-,TRBV27,TRBD1,TGTGCCAGCAGTCCCCGGACAGGCGACCGGGCTGGCTATGGCTACACCTTC,CASSPRTGDRAGYGYTF
14,TRBJ2-1,many,TRBV2,-,TGTGCCAGCAATGGGGGGGCCCTTTCCAATGAGCAGTTCTTC,CASNGGALSNEQFF
15,TRBJ1-4,-,TRBV11-2,TRBD1,TGTGCCAGCAGCTCCAGGGGGCAGGTTAATGAAAAACTGTTTTTT,CASSSRGQVNEKLFF
17,TRBJ1-3,-,TRBV5-5,-,TGTGCCAGCAGCTTTTCACGGACAGCCTACTCTGGAAACACCATATATTTT,CASSFSRTAYSGNTIYF
13,TRBJ1-2,-,TRBV7-2,-,TGTGCCAGCAGCTTAGGAGGTACCTATGGCTACACCTTC,CASSLGGTYGYTF
15,TRBJ2-1,once,TRBV2,TRBD1,TGTGCCAGCAGCGTCGGACAGGGAGCCTACAATGAGCAGTTCTTC,CASSVGQGAYNEQFF
15,TRBJ2-5,-,TRBV3-1/TRBV3-2,-,TGTGCCAGCAGCGACCGTGGGGCGATAGGAGAGACCCAGTACTTC,CASSDRGAIGETQYF
14,TRBJ2-1,-,TRBV3-1/TRBV3-2,TRBD2,TGTGCCACCGGAACCGGGGGGGCAGGCAATGAGCAGTTCTTC,CATGTGGAGNEQFF
16,TRBJ1-3,-,TRBV9,-,TGTGCCAGCAGCGTAGAGGACAGAAGGTATGGGAACACCATATATTTT,CASSVEDRRYGNTIYF
14,TRBJ2-7,-,TRBV7-2,-,TGTGCCAGCAGCTTGTCGGTCTGGGCCCACGAGCAGTACTTC,CASSLSVWAHEQYF
15,TRBJ2-1,-,TRBV5-1,-,TGCGCCAGCAGCTTGAGCGGTTACACCTACAATGAGCAGTTCTTC,CASSLSGYTYNEQFF
16,TRBJ1-5,-,TRBV7-8,TRBD1,TGTGCCAGCAGCTTAGAGGGACAGGTTAGCAATCAGCCCCAGCATTTT,CASSLEGQVSNQPQHF
16,TRBJ2-7,-,TRBV19,TRBD2,TGTGCCAGTAGCCCCGTCGGTTTTGCGGGAGGGCCGGGGCAGTACTTC,CASSPVGFAGGPGQYF
14,TRBJ1-1,-,TRBV27,TRBD1,TGTGCCAGCGGGAAGACAGGGTGGGACACTGAAGCTTTCTTT,CASGKTGWDTEAFF